Listed below are T cell receptor beta chains from one sample, sequenced in a study of blood T cell repertoires in COVID-19. Repertoires were generated with immunoSEQ multiplex PCR, while TCRdb's copy carries only in-frame clones and drops some. The sample gives about 230,000 clones, 88% of which show up once; about 3.5% is in the top ten. The sample was PBMCs or T cells enriched from blood (not recorded which). All receptors derive from a woman in her 30s who had been exposed to COVID-19. CDR3s include the opening cysteine and the closing phenylalanine or tryptophan. The order of the fields is D gene, J gene, clone size, V gene, CDR3 length, CDR3 DNA, CDR3 protein. The D gene is left open where the match is weak. Expanded clones are given a class, and other clones once, few, many or no size at all.

d_call: TRBD1; j_call: TRBJ1-1; clone_size: -; v_call: TRBV19; cdr3_length: 14; cdr3_nt: TGTGCCACCTATAGACAGGGGCTGAACACTGAAGCTTTCTTT; cdr3_aa: CATYRQGLNTEAFF
d_call: TRBD2; j_call: TRBJ2-6; clone_size: few; v_call: TRBV6-4; cdr3_length: 16; cdr3_nt: TGTGCCAGCAGTGAACTAGCGGGCTCTGGGGCCAACGTCCTGACTTTC; cdr3_aa: CASSELAGSGANVLTF
d_call: -; j_call: TRBJ1-6; clone_size: -; v_call: TRBV19; cdr3_length: 15; cdr3_nt: TGTGCCAGTAGTATTGAAGCAAGATATAATTCACCCCTCCACTTT; cdr3_aa: CASSIEARYNSPLHF
d_call: TRBD2; j_call: TRBJ2-2; clone_size: -; v_call: TRBV5-4; cdr3_length: 17; cdr3_nt: TGTGCCAGCAGCCCTTCAATAGCGGGAGGTCACACCGGGGAGCTGTTTTTT; cdr3_aa: CASSPSIAGGHTGELFF
d_call: TRBD2; j_call: TRBJ2-4; clone_size: once; v_call: TRBV30; cdr3_length: 15; cdr3_nt: TGTGCCTGGAGCGGAGGGACTAGCGGAAAAAACATTCAGTACTTC; cdr3_aa: CAWSGGTSGKNIQYF
d_call: TRBD1; j_call: TRBJ1-2; clone_size: -; v_call: TRBV6-2/TRBV6-3; cdr3_length: 15; cdr3_nt: TGTGCCAGCAGCCTGGGACAGCACCTTAACTATGGCTACACCTTC; cdr3_aa: CASSLGQHLNYGYTF
d_call: -; j_call: TRBJ1-6; clone_size: -; v_call: TRBV27; cdr3_length: 13; cdr3_nt: TGTGCCAGCAAATGGACAGTTAATTCACCCCTCCACTTT; cdr3_aa: CASKWTVNSPLHF
d_call: -; j_call: TRBJ2-7; clone_size: -; v_call: TRBV4-2; cdr3_length: 12; cdr3_nt: TGTGCCAGCAGCCAGGACAATTACGAGCAGTACTTC; cdr3_aa: CASSQDNYEQYF
d_call: -; j_call: TRBJ1-2; clone_size: -; v_call: TRBV30; cdr3_length: 13; cdr3_nt: TGTGCCTGGATCGAGATTAGCGGTAGGGGCTACACCTTC; cdr3_aa: CAWIEISGRGYTF
d_call: TRBD2; j_call: TRBJ2-1; clone_size: -; v_call: TRBV10-3; cdr3_length: 15; cdr3_nt: TGTGCCATCAGTGTGGGGACTAGCGGGAGAAACGAGCAGTTCTTC; cdr3_aa: CAISVGTSGRNEQFF
d_call: -; j_call: TRBJ2-5; clone_size: -; v_call: TRBV18; cdr3_length: 13; cdr3_nt: TGTGCCAGCTCGCTAGCAGTGGTAGAGACCCAGTACTTC; cdr3_aa: CASSLAVVETQYF
d_call: TRBD2; j_call: TRBJ2-7; clone_size: -; v_call: TRBV19; cdr3_length: 14; cdr3_nt: TGTGCCAGTAGTACAGCGGGAGGTTCTACGCCGCAGTACTTC; cdr3_aa: CASSTAGGSTPQYF
d_call: TRBD2; j_call: TRBJ2-1; clone_size: -; v_call: TRBV11-2; cdr3_length: 16; cdr3_nt: TGTGCCAGCAGCTTCGGACTAGCGGGAGGGCGTCAGGAGCAGTTCTTC; cdr3_aa: CASSFGLAGGRQEQFF
d_call: -; j_call: TRBJ1-6; clone_size: -; v_call: TRBV28; cdr3_length: 17; cdr3_nt: TGTGCCAGCAGTTCCTTTCAGGGCCTCGCGCGCGGCTCACCCCTCCACTTT; cdr3_aa: CASSSFQGLARGSPLHF
d_call: TRBD2; j_call: TRBJ2-7; clone_size: -; v_call: TRBV28; cdr3_length: 16; cdr3_nt: TGTGCCAGCAGCGTTTGGGGGTGGGAGGGTACAGGCGAGCAGTACTTC; cdr3_aa: CASSVWGWEGTGEQYF
d_call: TRBD2; j_call: TRBJ2-2; clone_size: -; v_call: TRBV11-2; cdr3_length: 18; cdr3_nt: TGTGCCAGCAGCTTAGTATCAGGTGCTAGCGGGAGGGCCGGGGAGCTGTTTTTT; cdr3_aa: CASSLVSGASGRAGELFF
d_call: -; j_call: TRBJ2-2; clone_size: -; v_call: TRBV11-3; cdr3_length: 15; cdr3_nt: TGTGCCAGCAGCTTAGGAAACAGAAACACCGGGGAGCTGTTTTTT; cdr3_aa: CASSLGNRNTGELFF
d_call: TRBD1; j_call: TRBJ1-5; clone_size: -; v_call: TRBV29-1; cdr3_length: 13; cdr3_nt: TGCAGCGTGGGGGACAGGGGTAATCAGCCCCAGCATTTT; cdr3_aa: CSVGDRGNQPQHF
d_call: TRBD2; j_call: TRBJ2-2; clone_size: -; v_call: TRBV5-4; cdr3_length: 15; cdr3_nt: TGTGCCAGCACCATGGCCGGGGGGGAGACCGGGGAGCTGTTTTTT; cdr3_aa: CASTMAGGETGELFF
d_call: TRBD2; j_call: TRBJ2-1; clone_size: -; v_call: TRBV7-2; cdr3_length: 16; cdr3_nt: TGTGCCAGCAGCCTGAGGGGGACTAGCAGCTACAATGAGCAGTTCTTC; cdr3_aa: CASSLRGTSSYNEQFF
d_call: -; j_call: TRBJ2-1; clone_size: -; v_call: TRBV21-1; cdr3_length: 15; cdr3_nt: TGTGCCAGCAGCAAACAACGGCAGGACACTAATCCGCAGTTCTTC; cdr3_aa: CASSKQRQDTNPQFF
d_call: -; j_call: TRBJ2-7; clone_size: -; v_call: TRBV14; cdr3_length: 13; cdr3_nt: TGTGCCAGCAGCCAAGGTTTAGTCTACGAGCAGTACTTC; cdr3_aa: CASSQGLVYEQYF
d_call: -; j_call: TRBJ2-3; clone_size: -; v_call: TRBV5-1; cdr3_length: 13; cdr3_nt: TGCGCCAGCAGCTTGGCAGGGAGGGATACGCAGTATTTT; cdr3_aa: CASSLAGRDTQYF
d_call: -; j_call: TRBJ1-2; clone_size: -; v_call: TRBV4-1; cdr3_length: 18; cdr3_nt: TGCGCCAGCAGCTTACATGGTGGGGGCGGGGGTGGCAACTATGGCTACACCTTC; cdr3_aa: CASSLHGGGGGGNYGYTF
d_call: TRBD2; j_call: TRBJ2-1; clone_size: -; v_call: TRBV11-3; cdr3_length: 14; cdr3_nt: TGTGCCAGCAGTCCAGCGGGGCGGCCGAATGAGCAGTTCTTC; cdr3_aa: CASSPAGRPNEQFF
d_call: -; j_call: TRBJ1-4; clone_size: few; v_call: TRBV2; cdr3_length: 18; cdr3_nt: TGTGCCAGCAGTGAAATTTTCAGGGCGGACGCAACTAATGAAAAACTGTTTTTT; cdr3_aa: CASSEIFRADATNEKLFF
d_call: -; j_call: TRBJ2-7; clone_size: once; v_call: TRBV6-5; cdr3_length: 15; cdr3_nt: TGTGCCAGCAGCACAGGGAATAGGGTCACCTACGAGCAGTACTTC; cdr3_aa: CASSTGNRVTYEQYF
d_call: -; j_call: TRBJ1-5; clone_size: few; v_call: TRBV10-3; cdr3_length: 14; cdr3_nt: TGTGCCATCAGTGAGTCCGGTTCACGGCAGCCCCAGCATTTT; cdr3_aa: CAISESGSRQPQHF
d_call: TRBD1; j_call: TRBJ1-2; clone_size: -; v_call: TRBV27; cdr3_length: 16; cdr3_nt: TGTGCCAGCAGTTTCGACAGGGAACCGTCTAGCTATGGCTACACCTTC; cdr3_aa: CASSFDREPSSYGYTF
d_call: TRBD2; j_call: TRBJ2-2; clone_size: -; v_call: TRBV9; cdr3_length: 15; cdr3_nt: TGTGCCAGCAGCGTAGTGGCGGGAGACACCGGGGAGCTGTTTTTT; cdr3_aa: CASSVVAGDTGELFF
d_call: TRBD2; j_call: TRBJ2-2; clone_size: -; v_call: TRBV15; cdr3_length: 17; cdr3_nt: TGTGCCACCAGCATGGGGGGGAAACTAGGTTTGTCCGGGGAGCTGTTTTTT; cdr3_aa: CATSMGGKLGLSGELFF
d_call: TRBD2; j_call: TRBJ2-7; clone_size: -; v_call: TRBV19; cdr3_length: 16; cdr3_nt: TGTGCCAGTAGTCCAAGACTAGCGGGAGGGCCGGGTGAGCAGTACTTC; cdr3_aa: CASSPRLAGGPGEQYF
d_call: TRBD1; j_call: TRBJ2-7; clone_size: -; v_call: TRBV6-1; cdr3_length: 17; cdr3_nt: TGTGCCAGCAGTGAAGATTCGGGGCTTGGGACAGCCTACGAGCAGTACTTC; cdr3_aa: CASSEDSGLGTAYEQYF
d_call: TRBD2; j_call: TRBJ2-1; clone_size: -; v_call: TRBV9; cdr3_length: 14; cdr3_nt: TGTGCCAGCAGCGAAGGACTAGGAGCCGATGAGCAGTTCTTC; cdr3_aa: CASSEGLGADEQFF
d_call: -; j_call: TRBJ2-5; clone_size: -; v_call: TRBV12-5; cdr3_length: 12; cdr3_nt: TGTGCTAGTGGTTTGGTACTAGCCCCCCAGTACTTC; cdr3_aa: CASGLVLAPQYF
d_call: TRBD2; j_call: TRBJ2-1; clone_size: -; v_call: TRBV11-2; cdr3_length: 15; cdr3_nt: TGTGCCAGCAGCCTTAGCGGGAGTGAGCGAAATGAGCAGTTCTTC; cdr3_aa: CASSLSGSERNEQFF
d_call: TRBD1; j_call: TRBJ1-2; clone_size: -; v_call: TRBV4-2; cdr3_length: 16; cdr3_nt: TGTGCCAGCAGCCAAGATATGGACAGGGGGCGGGGTGGCTACACCTTC; cdr3_aa: CASSQDMDRGRGGYTF
d_call: TRBD2; j_call: TRBJ2-7; clone_size: few; v_call: TRBV5-1; cdr3_length: 13; cdr3_nt: TGCGCCAGCAGCTTGGGAGGCCCGACTAGCGCGTACTTC; cdr3_aa: CASSLGGPTSAYF
d_call: -; j_call: TRBJ2-1; clone_size: -; v_call: TRBV29-1; cdr3_length: 12; cdr3_nt: TGCAGCGCGGATAGCGGCTACAATGAGCAGTTCTTC; cdr3_aa: CSADSGYNEQFF